Presented here are 24 T cell receptor beta chains from one specimen sequenced in a study of shared clonotypes between healthy human individuals. This table comes from immunoSEQ multiplex PCR, and its TCRdb copy is limited to in-frame clones, with some not included. The sample shows roughly 1,500,000 clones, 98% to 99% of them seen only once. Sequenced material: naive CD4+ T cells sorted from blood. Sample subset: CD45RA+ positively selected. The source is a young man in good health.

The genes are TRBV18 and TRBJ2-1; 9 nucleotides line up with TRBD2. CDR1 KGHSH and CDR2 LQKENI come from the germline V gene. V was pared by 3 bases and J by 5 bases, with 20 bases of the junction left unmatched. The CDR3 contains 20 residues. CDR3 nucleotides: TGTGCCAGCTCACCTCTAGCGGGGCGCATTCAAAGGGAACTACACAATGAGCAGTTCTTC. Amino acid sequence: CASSPLAGRIQRELHNEQFF.

The V call is TRBV4-2, the J call TRBJ2-5; a weak D match, TRBD1 (6 bases). The V gene's germline CDR1 is LGHNA and CDR2 YNFKEQ. This CDR3 is built from 14 residues. V was trimmed by 5 bases and J by 5 bases, leaving 15 bases between them. DNA for the CDR3: TGTGCCAGCAGCGAAGCCGGCCAGGGGGAGACCCAGTACTTC. Protein: CASSEAGQGETQYF.

The gene calls are TRBV27 and TRBJ2-5; D gene uncertain. The CDR3 is 16 residues long. The ends were cut back, 7 bases at V and 4 bases at J, with 22 bases in the middle. The germline gives CDR1 MNHEY, CDR2 SMNVEV (reference sequence). The CDR3 DNA follows: TGTGCCAGCACCCCCGTCTTTGCTACCAAAGTAGAGACCCAGTACTTC. Residues: CASTPVFATKVETQYF.

J is TRBJ1-3 and V is TRBV11-2; D may be TRBD1 (5 bases). This CDR3 region has 13 residues. Germline CDR1 reads SGHAT; CDR2 reads FQNNGV. The V end lost 6 bases, the J end lost 11 bases, and 17 bases lay between the germline ends. CDR3 nucleotides: TGTGCCAGCAGTCCTTGGGGCGGCTGGGCCATATATTTT. This translates into CASSPWGGWAIYF.

This clone appeared a single time. This chain joins TRBV5-6 and TRBJ2-2; weak D call: TRBD1 (6 bases). The germline V and J ends were trimmed by 2 bases and 4 bases, with 9 bases remaining between them. The germline V gene has CDR1 SGHDT and CDR2 YYEEEE. The CDR3 is made up of 14 amino acids. This CDR3 reads CASSLQGFTGELFF. The DNA of the CDR3 is TGTGCCAGCAGCTTACAGGGTTTCACCGGGGAGCTGTTTTTT. Together with reference TRBV5-6 and TRBJ2-2, the CDR3 gives the full variable domain: DAGVTQSPTHLIKTRGQQVTLRCSPKSGHDTVSWYQQALGQGPQFIFQYYEEEERQRGNFPDRFSGHQFPNYSSELNVNALLLGDSALYLCASSLQGFTGELFFGEGSRLTVL.

The V call is TRBV6-1, the J call TRBJ2-7; D may correspond to TRBD1 or TRBD2 (5 bases each). Trimming took off 0 bases at V and 6 bases at J, with 15 bases between the two ends. The CDR3 has 15 residues. Germline values: CDR1 MNHNS, CDR2 SASEGT. Here the CDR3 DNA reads TGTGCCAGCAGTGAAGCGGGGGTTCGAGGGCGCGAGCAGTACTTC. It specifies CASSEAGVRGREQYF.

The table lists this clone with a count of one. The chain employs TRBV4-3 and TRBJ2-7; the match to TRBD2 covers 12 bases. This CDR3 has 14 residues. J gave up 5 bases and V 3 bases, and 2 bases lay outside the gene matches. From germline, CDR1 is LGHNA and CDR2 YSLEER. In nucleotides, the CDR3 is TGCGCCAGCAGCCAGACTAGCGGGAGCCACGAGCAGTACTTC. This encodes CASSQTSGSHEQYF.

The chain joins TRBV11-1 to TRBJ2-7, with D perhaps given as TRBD1 or TRBD2 (5 bases each). Germline assignment: CDR1 SGHAT and CDR2 FQDESV (reference sequence). V was cut by 5 bases and J by 2 bases, with 10 bases left in between. There are 13 residues in the CDR3. For the CDR3, the DNA is TGTGCCAGCAGCGTGTGGGGGACCTACGAGCAGTACTTC. Translating gives CASSVWGTYEQYF.

V and J are TRBV30 and TRBJ2-7; D remains ambiguous. V lost 0 bases to trimming and J lost 5 bases, with 14 bases between them. Germline loops: CDR1 GTSNPN, CDR2 SVGIG (reference sequence). This CDR3 has 14 amino acids. The chain's CDR3 is CAWSVQRMGNEQYF. CDR3 DNA: TGTGCCTGGAGTGTACAGAGGATGGGTAACGAGCAGTACTTC. Complete variable domain (other parts from reference TRBV30 and TRBJ2-7): SQTIHQWPATLVQPVGSPLSLECTVEGTSNPNLYWYRQAAGRGLQLLFYSVGIGQISSEVPQNLSASRPQDRQFILSSKKLLLSDSGFYLCAWSVQRMGNEQYFGPGTRLTVT.

This clone has only one observation. This chain joins TRBV4-2 and TRBJ1-2; TRBD1 agrees at 8 bases. Unmatched junction bases numbered 5, after V lost 4 bases and J lost 4 bases. CDR1 is LGHNA, CDR2 YNFKEQ, per germline. The CDR3 runs 14 residues. CDR3 amino acids: CASSPQGVVYGYTF. CDR3 DNA: TGTGCCAGCAGCCCACAGGGGGTTGTCTATGGCTACACCTTC.

This rearrangement joins TRBV18 to TRBJ2-1; 8 nucleotides line up with TRBD1. J was trimmed by 3 bases and V by 5 bases; bases with no gene match: 9. This CDR3 spans 16 amino acids. The germline gives CDR1 KGHSH, CDR2 LQKENI. CDR3 loop: CASSMQGAKLYNEQFF. The CDR3 DNA reads as TGTGCCAGCTCAATGCAGGGGGCGAAGCTCTACAATGAGCAGTTCTTC.

CDR3 sequence (DNA): TGTGCCAGCAGCTTTCCCGGGACTAGGGCCATATACGAGCAGTACTTC. This codes for CASSFPGTRAIYEQYF. V and J are TRBV5-5 and TRBJ2-7; 8 bases are shared with TRBD2. V was clipped by 2 bases and J by 4 bases; unmatched bases: 11. This CDR3 has 16 residues. Germline V gene data show CDR1 as SGHKS and CDR2 as YYEKEE (reference sequence).

The rearrangement joins TRBV11-2 to TRBJ2-3; 9 nucleotides line up with TRBD2. Germline CDR1 SGHAT, CDR2 FQNNGV. After removal of 4 bases from V and 4 bases from J, the junction contained 9 bases not matched to a gene. The CDR3 sequence is 16 residues long. CDR3 sequence: CASSSVSGRIADTQYF. As DNA, the CDR3 is TGTGCCAGCAGCTCCGTGAGCGGGAGGATCGCAGATACGCAGTATTTT.

The chain employs TRBV18 and TRBJ1-2; the D gene is possibly TRBD1 (6 bases). CDR1 and CDR2 (germline): KGHSH, LQKENI. The CDR3 has 14 amino acids. V was clipped by 6 bases and J by 4 bases, with 15 bases between them. This CDR3 is CASSPELDSYGYTF. The CDR3 DNA is TGTGCCAGCTCCCCCGAGCTGGACAGCTATGGCTACACCTTC.

The V gene is TRBV28, the J gene TRBJ2-7; D is undetermined. Trimming pared 3 bases from V and 0 bases from J, leaving 6 bases between. Per the germline V gene, CDR1 is MDHEN and CDR2 is SYDVKM. This CDR3 has 13 amino acids. CDR3: CASSFAYSYEQYF. CDR3 nucleotides: TGTGCCAGCAGTTTCGCGTACTCCTACGAGCAGTACTTC.

The chain links TRBV5-1 to TRBJ1-1, with 7 bases identical to TRBD1. V lost 4 bases to trimming and J lost 5 bases; unmatched junction nucleotides: 11. This CDR3 spans 15 amino acids. Germline CDR1 reads SGHRS; CDR2 reads YFSETQ. Here the CDR3 DNA reads TGCGCCAGCAGCCTGCGGACAGGCGGGAATACTGAAGCTTTCTTT. Residues: CASSLRTGGNTEAFF.

The chain joins TRBV7-2 to TRBJ2-7; 9 nucleotides match TRBD2. V lost 3 bases, J lost 3 bases, and 6 bases stayed unmatched. Germline assignment: CDR1 SGHTA and CDR2 FQGNSA. The CDR3 consists of 15 residues. The CDR3 nucleotides read TGTGCCAGCAGCTTTGGGCTAGCGGGGTTCTACGAGCAGTACTTC. Translating it yields CASSFGLAGFYEQYF. Using reference TRBV7-2 and TRBJ2-7 for the parts outside the CDR3, the full variable domain is GAGVSQSPSNKVTEKGKDVELRCDPISGHTALYWYRQSLGQGLEFLIYFQGNSAPDKSGLPSDRFSAERTGGSVSTLTIQRTQQEDSAVYLCASSFGLAGFYEQYFGPGTRLTVT.

The chain recombines TRBV13 with TRBJ2-7; 8 bases align to TRBD1. Germline V CDR1 and CDR2: PRHDT, FYEKMQ (reference sequence). Trimming removed 5 bases from V and 4 bases from J; junction bases left unmatched: 13. The CDR3 has 16 amino acids. This chain's CDR3 is CASSGTDDRGGYEQYF. The CDR3 DNA reads as TGTGCCAGCAGCGGAACTGACGACAGGGGAGGTTACGAGCAGTACTTC. Using reference TRBV13 and TRBJ2-7 for the parts outside the CDR3, the full variable domain is AAGVIQSPRHLIKEKRETATLKCYPIPRHDTVYWYQQGPGQDPQFLISFYEKMQSDKGSIPDRFSAQQFSDYHSELNMSSLELGDSALYFCASSGTDDRGGYEQYFGPGTRLTVT.

This clone was counted a single time. This chain uses TRBV18 with TRBJ2-7, with TRBD1 matching 12 bases. J gave up 4 bases and V 3 bases, and 7 bases lay outside the gene matches. The CDR3 totals 16 residues. Germline assignment: CDR1 KGHSH and CDR2 LQKENI. This CDR3 is CASSPPGQGARYEQYF. CDR3 sequence (DNA): TGTGCCAGCTCACCTCCGGGACAGGGGGCGCGGTACGAGCAGTACTTC. Drawing the rest from reference TRBV18 and TRBJ2-7, the complete variable domain is NAGVMQNPRHLVRRRGQEARLRCSPMKGHSHVYWYRQLPEEGLKFMVYLQKENIIDESGMPKERFSAEFPKEGPSILRIQQVVRGDSAAYFCASSPPGQGARYEQYFGPGTRLTVT.

The genes are TRBV7-9 and TRBJ1-2; D ambiguous. CDR1 is SEHNR and CDR2 is FQNEAQ in the germline V gene (reference sequence). This CDR3 spans 16 amino acids. Between the trimmed V and J ends, which lost 1 base and 0 bases, there was a span of 12 bases. The CDR3 here is CASSLDVYRANYGYTF. The CDR3 nucleotides are TGTGCCAGCAGCTTAGATGTCTACCGAGCTAACTATGGCTACACCTTC.

The chain carries TRBV4-3 and TRBJ2-3; D is unresolved. The CDR3 covers 15 residues. Germline V lookup: CDR1 LGHNA, CDR2 YSLEER. Trimming removed 1 base at V and 0 bases at J, with 8 bases between. In DNA, the CDR3 is TGCGCCAGCAGCCAAGGACTGTCTAGCACAGATACGCAGTATTTT. Translated, it gives CASSQGLSSTDTQYF.

The chain employs TRBV2 and TRBJ1-2; the D gene is possibly TRBD1 (5 bases). The length of the CDR3 is 13 residues. Germline CDR1 SNHLY, CDR2 FYNNEI. Trimming stripped 7 bases from V and 7 bases from J, with 16 bases between. The CDR3 protein is CASTRDSVPGYTF. The CDR3 DNA reads as TGTGCCAGCACCAGGGATTCGGTCCCTGGCTACACCTTC.

The chain recombines TRBV6-5 with TRBJ2-5; no definite D call. Germline CDR1 MNHEY, CDR2 SVGAGI. The CDR3 is 11 amino acids. The V end was cut by 7 bases, the J end by 4 bases, with 7 bases between. The CDR3 DNA reads TGTGCCAGCACCCAAGGAGAGACCCAGTACTTC. It codes for CASTQGETQYF.

V is TRBV5-4 and J is TRBJ2-3; possible D gene TRBD2, 6 bases. The CDR3 extends over 15 amino acids. V gave up 4 bases and J gave up 3 bases, with 15 bases separating them. Germline loops: CDR1 SGHNT, CDR2 YYREEE (reference sequence). Written as DNA, the CDR3 is TGTGCCAGCAGCGGCCGGAGGGCCCAAACAGATACGCAGTATTTT. Protein sequence: CASSGRRAQTDTQYF.